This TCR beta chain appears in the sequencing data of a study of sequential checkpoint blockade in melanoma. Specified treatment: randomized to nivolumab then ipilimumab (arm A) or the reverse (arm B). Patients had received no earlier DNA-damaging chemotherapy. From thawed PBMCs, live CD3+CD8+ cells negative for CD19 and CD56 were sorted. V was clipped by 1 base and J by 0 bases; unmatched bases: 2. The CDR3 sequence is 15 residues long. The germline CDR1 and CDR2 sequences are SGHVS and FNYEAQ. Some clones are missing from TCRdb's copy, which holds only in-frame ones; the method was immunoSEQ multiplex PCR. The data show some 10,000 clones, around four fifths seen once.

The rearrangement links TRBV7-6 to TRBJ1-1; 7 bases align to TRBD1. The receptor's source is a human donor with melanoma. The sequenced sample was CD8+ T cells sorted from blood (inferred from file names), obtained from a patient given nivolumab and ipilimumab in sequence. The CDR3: CASSLGDSLNTEAFF. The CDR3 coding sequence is TGTGCCAGCAGCTTAGGGGACAGCTTGAACACTGAAGCTTTCTTT.